Each of the 17 T cell receptor beta chains below was sequenced from the same sample in a study of T-cell memory formation after mild COVID-19 (dated by TCRdb to the early 2020s). The library was prepared using 5' RACE. The sequencer listed for this sample is Illumina NovaSeq 6000. The public reads were reprocessed in TCRdb via fastp at Q25 and MiXCR, keeping in-frame beta chains. One record per CDR3 amino acid sequence lists the most common genes and DNA. The sample profile shows approximately 570,000 distinct CDR3 sequences; roughly 18% of them were found once. The ten biggest clones cover around 12% of the sample. Specimen: PBMCs or a T cell subset sorted from them (not recorded which). Receptors were obtained from an adult woman who had mild COVID-19 (a few samples of this study predate the infection). The sample titles of this study are shuffled in the database, so cell type and time point are left out; the donor was told from shared clones.

This clonotype has at least ten counts. The V call is TRBV20-1, the J call TRBJ2-5; 9 positions agree with TRBD1. V was pared by 3 bases and J by 2 bases, with 7 bases of the junction left unmatched. There are 15 residues in the CDR3. Per the germline V gene, CDR1 is DFQATT and CDR2 is SNEGSKA (reference sequence). The CDR3 DNA reads as TGCAGTGCTAGCGATGGACAGGGGCGGCAAGAGACCCAGTACTTC. Protein product: CSASDGQGRQETQYF.

In this sample, this clonotype turned up a few times. CDR3 nucleotides: TGCAGCGTTTGGGACAGAAACACCGGGGAGCTGTTTTTT. Translated, it gives CSVWDRNTGELFF. V usage is TRBV29-1 and J usage is TRBJ2-2, with 7 bases lining up with TRBD1. V trimming: 5 bases; J trimming: 2 bases; junction bases outside the gene matches: 2. There are 13 residues in the CDR3. Germline V gives CDR1 SQVTM, CDR2 ANQGSEA.

The table lists this clonotype with many counts. V and J are TRBV6-2 or TRBV6-3 and TRBJ1-4; D call uncertain. The CDR3 covers 14 residues. From germline, CDR1 is MNHEY and CDR2 SVGEGT. V shed 2 bases and J shed 5 bases, with 9 bases lying between them. CDR3 nucleotide sequence: TGTGCCAGCAGTTACGGCGGGGAGAATGAAAAACTGTTTTTT. This codes for CASSYGGENEKLFF.

The V gene is TRBV19, the J gene TRBJ1-5; TRBD1 is a possible D gene (5 bases). Germline values: CDR1 LNHDA, CDR2 SQIVND (reference sequence). The V gene lost 3 bases and the J gene lost 1 base, with 10 bases spanning the gap. The CDR3 is 15 amino acids. The CDR3 DNA follows: TGTGCCAGTAGTATTGTCTGGGGGAGCAATCAGCCCCAGCATTTT. Protein product: CASSIVWGSNQPQHF.

This clonotype was counted between two and nine times. This rearrangement joins TRBV3-1 to TRBJ2-1; 12 bases fit TRBD2. V was clipped by 1 base and J by 8 bases; unmatched bases: 12. The CDR3 loop spans 18 amino acids. Germline V gene lookup returns CDR1 LGHDT and CDR2 YNNKEL (reference sequence). CDR3 region: CASSQGKTSGGGYDEQFF. The CDR3 DNA sequence: TGTGCCAGCAGCCAAGGGAAGACTAGCGGGGGAGGATACGATGAGCAGTTCTTC.

This clonotype has more than one count but fewer than ten. The rearrangement joins TRBV7-9 to TRBJ2-7; perhaps TRBD2 as D (6 bases). The length of the CDR3 is 14 residues. Trimming left V 4 bases short and J 9 bases short, with 19 bases between. The V gene's germline CDR1 is SEHNR and CDR2 FQNEAQ (reference sequence). DNA for the CDR3: TGTGCCAGCAGCTCCGGAGGGAGGCCCCTAGGGCAGTACTTC. This translates into CASSSGGRPLGQYF.

This clonotype was counted a few times. The V gene is TRBV4-1, the J gene TRBJ1-2; the D gene is possibly TRBD1 (5 bases). V was clipped by 2 bases and J by 6 bases, with 19 bases between them. The CDR3 length is 16 residues. CDR1 MGHRA and CDR2 YSYEKL come from the germline V gene. CDR3 sequence reads: CASSQSGLGDPHGYTF. As DNA, the CDR3 is TGCGCCAGCAGCCAATCGGGGTTAGGGGACCCACATGGCTACACCTTC.

The chain's CDR3 is CASRFSTYNEQFF. Here the CDR3 DNA reads TGTGCCAGCAGATTCTCGACTTACAATGAGCAGTTCTTC. The chain employs TRBV5-4 and TRBJ2-1; D unclear. Germline CDR1 SGHNT, CDR2 YYREEE (reference sequence). The CDR3 is 13 residues long. V lost 5 bases, J lost 4 bases, and 10 bases lay in between.

The chain carries TRBV20-1 and TRBJ2-5; possible D gene TRBD2, 5 bases. V lost 0 bases and J 4 bases, leaving 9 bases between the germline ends. In germline, CDR1 is DFQATT, CDR2 SNEGSKA (reference sequence). This CDR3 comprises 13 residues. The CDR3 spells CSARDLGAETQYF. The DNA for the CDR3 is TGCAGTGCTAGAGATTTGGGAGCAGAGACCCAGTACTTC.

In this sample, this clonotype turned up a few times. This chain links TRBV5-5 with TRBJ1-2; the match to TRBD1 covers 7 bases. Germline CDR1 is SGHKS and CDR2 is YYEKEE (reference sequence). CDR3 size: 15 residues. J gave up 4 bases and V 3 bases, and 9 bases lay outside the gene matches. The CDR3 loop is CASSSIVGGIYGYTF. In DNA, the CDR3 is TGTGCCAGCAGCTCGATTGTAGGGGGCATCTATGGCTACACCTTC.

This clonotype was seen more than once but under ten times. This chain uses TRBV9 with TRBJ2-1; D call uncertain. CDR1 SGDLS and CDR2 YYNGEE come from the germline V gene. V lost 3 bases and J lost 10, with 23 bases in between. The CDR3 totals 16 residues. The CDR3: CASSGDPSDTKEEQFF. The CDR3 coding sequence is TGTGCCAGCAGCGGAGACCCAAGTGACACAAAGGAGGAGCAGTTCTTC.

This clonotype was seen a handful of times. The chain couples TRBV12-3 or TRBV12-4 to TRBJ1-1, with TRBD1 matching over 8 bases. With 5 bases clipped from V and 5 bases from J, the junction kept 4 bases outside the gene matches. The CDR3 is 13 residues long. Here the CDR3 reads CASSKQGGTEAFF. Here the CDR3 DNA reads TGTGCCAGCAGTAAACAGGGGGGTACTGAAGCTTTCTTT.

J is TRBJ1-5 and V is TRBV16; TRBD1 agrees at 9 bases. Trimming at V came to 0 bases and at J to 9 bases, leaving 9 bases not matched to a gene. Germline CDR1 reads KGHSY; CDR2 reads FQNENV. The CDR3 runs 16 residues. CDR3 sequence reads: CASSQSAQGASRPQHF. In nucleotides, the CDR3 is TGTGCCAGCAGCCAATCGGCACAGGGGGCGTCAAGGCCCCAGCATTTT. The whole variable domain, remainder taken from reference TRBV16 and TRBJ1-5, is GEEVAQTPKHLVRGEGQKAKLYCAPIKGHSYVFWYQQVLKNEFKFLISFQNENVFDETGMPKERFSAKCLPNSPCSLEIQATKLEDSAVYFCASSQSAQGASRPQHFGDGTRLSIL.

The chain recombines TRBV7-2 with TRBJ2-2, with D perhaps matching TRBD1 or TRBD2 (5 bases each). V was clipped by 3 bases and J by 4 bases, with 18 bases between them. Germline loops: CDR1 SGHTA, CDR2 FQGNSA. The CDR3 is 17 amino acids. CDR3 nucleotides: TGTGCCAGCAGCTTCCTAGACCGGGACGCAACCACCGGGGAGCTGTTTTTT. This codes for CASSFLDRDATTGELFF.

This clonotype has a handful of counts. The gene calls are TRBV30 and TRBJ1-1, with D unresolved. Trimming stripped 3 bases from V and 0 bases from J, with 8 bases between. The CDR3 is made up of 13 amino acids. From germline, CDR1 is GTSNPN and CDR2 SVGIG (reference sequence). CDR3 nucleotide sequence: TGTGCCTGGAGCACAAGCCTGAACACTGAAGCTTTCTTT. The encoded protein is CAWSTSLNTEAFF.

The chain has TRBV5-1 and TRBJ2-7; 7 positions match TRBD1. Per germline, CDR1 SGHRS and CDR2 YFSETQ. CDR3 length equals 14 residues. The junction had 5 bases not matched to a gene; V was cut back by 3 bases and J by 2 bases. CDR3 in DNA: TGCGCCAGCAGCTGGCAGGGGGAGACCTACGAGCAGTACTTC. It yields the protein CASSWQGETYEQYF. The variable domain in full, with the rest retrieved from reference TRBV5-1 and TRBJ2-7, is KAGVTQTPRYLIKTRGQQVTLSCSPISGHRSVSWYQQTPGQGLQFLFEYFSETQRNKGNFPGRFSGRQFSNSRSEMNVSTLELGDSALYLCASSWQGETYEQYFGPGTRLTVT.

In this sample, this clonotype turned up a few times. J is TRBJ2-7 and V is TRBV3-1, with 12 bases lining up with TRBD2. With V trimmed by 5 bases and J by 5 bases, 7 bases remained unmatched. The CDR3 length is 15 residues. Germline values: CDR1 LGHDT, CDR2 YNNKEL (reference sequence). In DNA form, the CDR3 reads TGTGCCAGCAGCGAAACACTAGCGGGAGGTGACGAGCAGTACTTC. This gives the protein CASSETLAGGDEQYF.